The 17 T cell receptor beta chains below all came from one sample that was sequenced in a study of OX40 agonist ivuxolimab in advanced cancers. TCRdb keeps only in-frame clones here, not all; method: immunoSEQ multiplex PCR. The data contain approximately 39,000 clones, approximately 79% of them singletons. Sequenced here: CD4+ or CD8+ T cells sorted from blood, sampled in a trial of the OX40 agonist ivuxolimab. The receptors originated from an adult with an advanced solid tumor such as melanoma, head and neck, liver or kidney cancer.

The chain links TRBV5-1 to TRBJ2-1; D perhaps matches TRBD2 (7 bases). The CDR3 spans 17 residues. In germline, CDR1 is SGHRS, CDR2 YFSETQ. V was cut by 1 base and J by 7 bases, with 21 bases left in between. CDR3 coding DNA: TGCGCCAGCAGCTTGTCCCCGGGGGGCACCGACGCGAATGAGCAGTTCTTC. This codes for CASSLSPGGTDANEQFF.

The rearrangement joins TRBV28 to TRBJ2-5; D remains unclear. The DNA matches TRBJ2-7 better at its end, which makes the J call doubtful. CDR1 is MDHEN and CDR2 is SYDVKM in the germline V gene. This CDR3 is 15 amino acids long. CDR3 nucleotides: TGTGCCAGCACCCCCCCAGGTGCTTCCACCTACGAGCAGTACTTC. The encoded protein is CASTPPGASTYEQYF.

The V call is TRBV7-9, the J call TRBJ2-3; no definite D call. Germline CDR1 is SEHNR and CDR2 is FQNEAQ (reference sequence). The CDR3 sequence is 17 residues long. Trimming cost V 3 bases and J 0 bases, with 16 bases left between them. This CDR3 reads CASSLEFLGPSTDTQYF. The CDR3 DNA is TGTGCCAGCAGCTTGGAGTTTCTCGGCCCTAGCACAGATACGCAGTATTTT.

The chain couples TRBV19 to TRBJ1-4; D unresolved. The germline CDR1 and CDR2 sequences are LNHDA and SQIVND (reference sequence). V lost 9 bases, J lost 0 bases, and 17 bases lay in between. The CDR3 contains 16 residues. The CDR3 loop reads CARGKWAYATNEKLFF. The CDR3 region has the DNA TGTGCCAGAGGGAAATGGGCCTATGCAACTAATGAAAAACTGTTTTTT.

This clone has only a few counts. The chain recombines TRBV6-6 with TRBJ1-3; D uncertain. Looked up from germline, CDR1 is MNHNY and CDR2 is SVGAGI (reference sequence). Trimming removed 4 bases at V and 5 bases at J, with 18 bases between. The CDR3 covers 16 residues. The CDR3 loop reads CASSSPFGGARNTIYF. The CDR3 DNA reads as TGTGCCAGCAGTTCCCCGTTCGGAGGAGCCCGAAACACCATATATTTT.

V and J are TRBV30 and TRBJ1-1, with 8 bases fitting TRBD1. The germline V gene has CDR1 GTSNPN and CDR2 SVGIG (reference sequence). CDR3 length equals 13 residues. Trimming cost V 2 bases and J 8 bases; bases outside gene matches: 7. CDR3 bases: TGTGCCTGGAGTAGGGGGACAGGTGACGAAGCTTTCTTT. Its translation is CAWSRGTGDEAFF.

This chain links TRBV9 with TRBJ1-4; no reliable D call. The CDR3 is 14 residues long. V was shortened by 0 bases and J by 1 base, with 4 bases between the two germline ends. The germline V gene encodes CDR1 SGDLS and CDR2 YYNGEE. CDR3 region: CASSVGQTNEKLFF. Here the CDR3 DNA reads TGTGCCAGCAGCGTAGGTCAAACTAATGAAAAACTGTTTTTT.

This clone has more than one count but fewer than ten. V and J are TRBV18 and TRBJ1-6; D is undetermined. The CDR3 covers 15 residues. Germline CDR1 is KGHSH and CDR2 is LQKENI. Trimming removed 5 bases at V and 7 bases at J, with 15 bases between. As DNA, the CDR3 is TGTGCCAGCTCAGTTCAGGATGTGAGGAATTCACCCCTCCACTTT. Its protein is CASSVQDVRNSPLHF. The complete variable domain, with remaining parts taken from reference TRBV18 and TRBJ1-6, reads NAGVMQNPRHLVRRRGQEARLRCSPMKGHSHVYWYRQLPEEGLKFMVYLQKENIIDESGMPKERFSAEFPKEGPSILRIQQVVRGDSAAYFCASSVQDVRNSPLHFGNGTRLTVT.

The CDR3 is CAIKDTGELFF. CDR3 in DNA: TGTGCCATCAAGGACACCGGGGAGCTGTTTTTT. This chain connects TRBV10-3 to TRBJ2-2; no reliable D call. CDR3 length: 11 residues. The germline V and J ends were trimmed by 7 bases and 3 bases, with 3 bases remaining between them. The germline V gene has CDR1 ENHRY and CDR2 SYGVKD.

The CDR3 DNA is TGTGCCAGCAGCGCCCCGGGACAGCAGTTCTTC. Residues: CASSAPGQQFF. V is TRBV9 and J is TRBJ2-1, with D perhaps being TRBD1 or TRBD2 (5 bases each). The V and J ends lost 3 bases and 11 bases respectively, with 9 bases between them. In germline, CDR1 is SGDLS, CDR2 YYNGEE. The CDR3 has 11 residues.

The V call is TRBV11-3, the J call TRBJ2-3; weak D call: TRBD2 (7 bases). The CDR3 extends over 14 amino acids. Germline V gene data show CDR1 as SGHNT and CDR2 as YENEEA. The V end lost 4 bases, the J end lost 1 base, and 9 bases lay between the germline ends. The CDR3 DNA follows: TGTGCCAGCAGCTGGGGGGGGCGCACAGATACGCAGTATTTT. Translated, it gives CASSWGGRTDTQYF. Full variable domain (rest looked up from reference TRBV11-3 and TRBJ2-3): EAGVVQSPRYKIIEKKQPVAFWCNPISGHNTLYWYLQNLGQGPELLIRYENEEAVDDSQLPKDRFSAERLKGVDSTLKIQPAELGDSAVYLCASSWGGRTDTQYFGPGTRLTVL.

This clone was observed a few times. The sample contains more than one DNA sequence encoding this CDR3. The V gene is TRBV5-1, the J gene TRBJ1-2; 7 nucleotides line up with TRBD1. The CDR3 consists of 13 residues. From germline, CDR1 is SGHRS and CDR2 YFSETQ. Trimming cost V 4 bases and J 1 base; bases outside gene matches: 1. DNA for the CDR3: TGCGCCAGCAGCCCAGGGGGTAACTATGGCTACACCTTC. It specifies CASSPGGNYGYTF.

This rearrangement joins TRBV6-1 to TRBJ2-1; tentatively, D is TRBD2 (5 bases). V lost 1 base, J lost 4 bases, and 11 bases lay in between. Germline assignment: CDR1 MNHNS and CDR2 SASEGT. CDR3 length: 15 amino acids. Here the CDR3 reads CASSEGTSYYNEQFF. CDR3 nucleotides: TGTGCCAGCAGTGAAGGGACTTCCTATTACAATGAGCAGTTCTTC.

The genes are TRBV30 and TRBJ1-2, with a possible D match to TRBD1 (5 bases). The V end was cut by 1 base, the J end by 7 bases, with 16 bases between. Per the germline V gene, CDR1 is GTSNPN and CDR2 is SVGIG (reference sequence). There are 14 residues in the CDR3. This CDR3 is CAWSEGGYGGGYTF. CDR3 in DNA: TGTGCCTGGAGTGAGGGAGGGTACGGGGGTGGCTACACCTTC. Supplemented by reference TRBV30 and TRBJ1-2, the full variable domain reads SQTIHQWPATLVQPVGSPLSLECTVEGTSNPNLYWYRQAAGRGLQLLFYSVGIGQISSEVPQNLSASRPQDRQFILSSKKLLLSDSGFYLCAWSEGGYGGGYTFGSGTRLTVV.

V usage is TRBV11-2 and J usage is TRBJ1-2, with D unclear. Trimming shortened V by 1 base and J by 0 bases, and 15 bases separated the two germline ends. The V gene's germline CDR1 is SGHAT and CDR2 FQNNGV. This CDR3 is 17 amino acids long. The CDR3 sequence: CASSLGVSSSSNYGYTF. The CDR3 DNA follows: TGTGCCAGCAGCTTAGGGGTCTCCTCCTCTTCTAACTATGGCTACACCTTC.

The chain couples TRBV11-2 to TRBJ1-2; the D is unclear. There are 13 residues in the CDR3. Germline V lookup: CDR1 SGHAT, CDR2 FQNNGV. The V end lost 2 bases, the J end lost 2 bases, and 6 bases lay between the germline ends. This CDR3 is CASSLQQNYGYTF. The CDR3 DNA is TGTGCCAGCAGCTTACAACAGAACTATGGCTACACCTTC.

This clone was picked up one time. This chain joins TRBV19 and TRBJ1-5; TRBD1 aligns across 7 bases. J gave up 4 bases and V 7 bases, and 7 bases lay outside the gene matches. The V gene's germline CDR1 is LNHDA and CDR2 SQIVND (reference sequence). This CDR3 has 14 residues. The CDR3 nucleotides read TGTGCCAGTACCACGCAGGGGGGGAATCAGCCCCAGCATTTT. Residues: CASTTQGGNQPQHF.